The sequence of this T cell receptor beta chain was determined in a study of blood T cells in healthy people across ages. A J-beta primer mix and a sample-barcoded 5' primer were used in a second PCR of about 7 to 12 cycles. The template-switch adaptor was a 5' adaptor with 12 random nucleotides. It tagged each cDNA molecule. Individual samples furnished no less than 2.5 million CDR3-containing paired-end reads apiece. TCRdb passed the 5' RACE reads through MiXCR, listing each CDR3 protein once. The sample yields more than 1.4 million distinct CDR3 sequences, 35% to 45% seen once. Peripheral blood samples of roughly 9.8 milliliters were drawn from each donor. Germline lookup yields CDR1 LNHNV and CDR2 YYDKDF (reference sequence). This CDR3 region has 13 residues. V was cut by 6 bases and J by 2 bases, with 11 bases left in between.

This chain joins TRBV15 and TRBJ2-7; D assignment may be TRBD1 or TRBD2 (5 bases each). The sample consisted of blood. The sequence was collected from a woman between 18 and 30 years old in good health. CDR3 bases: TGTGCCACCAGTCCGGGACCGACCTACGAGCAGTACTTC. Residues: CATSPGPTYEQYF.